These 20 T cell receptor beta chains were all obtained from the same sample, sequenced in a study of cytomegalovirus exposure and HLA in healthy donors. Primers: 60 Vbeta forward and 13 Jbeta reverse. Using immunoSEQ multiplex PCR, the repertoire was profiled, and TCRdb retains in-frame clones only, with some absent. The sample consists of 150,000 to 200,000 clones, around 72% of them appearing once. Sequencing was carried out using PBMCs. The source is a woman in her thirties or forties in good health and CMV-seropositive.

The rearrangement links TRBV27 to TRBJ2-3, with 9 bases matching TRBD2. Germline V gene sequence: CDR1 MNHEY, CDR2 SMNVEV (reference sequence). Unmatched junction bases numbered 9, after V lost 7 bases and J lost 4 bases. There are 15 residues in the CDR3. CDR3 bases: TGTGCCAGCACCCCCCCCAGCGGGGGGTCAGATACGCAGTATTTT. This translates into CASTPPSGGSDTQYF.

V is TRBV28 and J is TRBJ2-7; a possible D gene is TRBD2 (5 bases). CDR1 and CDR2 from the germline V gene are MDHEN and SYDVKM. CDR3 length equals 14 residues. The ends were cut back, 2 bases at V and 3 bases at J, with 11 bases in the middle. This CDR3 reads CASSLEYRGYEQYF. DNA for the CDR3: TGTGCCAGCAGTTTAGAATACCGGGGCTACGAGCAGTACTTC.

This clone was picked up many times. The chain carries TRBV10-2 and TRBJ1-6; tentative D call: TRBD1 (5 bases). V lost 6 bases to trimming and J lost 7 bases, with 13 bases between them. Germline V gene lookup returns CDR1 WSHSY and CDR2 SAAADI. The CDR3 sequence is 14 residues long. The CDR3 bases are TGCGCCAGCAGGGGTGGGGGAGGGAATTCACCCCTCCACTTT. Protein sequence: CASRGGGGNSPLHF.

The gene calls are TRBV19 and TRBJ2-5; TRBD2 agrees at 13 bases. This CDR3 has 16 amino acids. J gave up 2 bases and V 4 bases, and 4 bases lay outside the gene matches. In germline, CDR1 is LNHDA, CDR2 SQIVND (reference sequence). In nucleotides, the CDR3 is TGTGCCAGTAGTAAGATGACTAGCGGGGGGCAAGAGACCCAGTACTTC. Amino acid sequence: CASSKMTSGGQETQYF.

V is TRBV19 and J is TRBJ2-5, with a possible D match to TRBD1 (6 bases). Per germline, CDR1 LNHDA and CDR2 SQIVND (reference sequence). The V end lost 5 bases, the J end lost 5 bases, and 21 bases lay between the germline ends. The CDR3 runs 16 residues. The CDR3 reads CASSSMGALRRETQYF. CDR3 nucleotides: TGTGCCAGTAGTTCCATGGGGGCCCTACGCAGGGAGACCCAGTACTTC.

The CDR3 region is CASNGQESYGYTF. CDR3 in DNA: TGCGCCAGCAACGGACAGGAGTCATATGGCTACACCTTC. The V call is TRBV10-2, the J call TRBJ1-2, with 7 bases identical to TRBD1. The CDR3 contains 13 residues. J lost 5 bases, V lost 7 bases, and 7 bases had no gene match. CDR1 WSHSY and CDR2 SAAADI come from the germline V gene.

The CDR3 bases are TGTGCCAGCAGTTTTACAGGGTGGGAGACCCAGTACTTC. This sequence encodes CASSFTGWETQYF. V usage is TRBV6-5 and J usage is TRBJ2-5, with TRBD1 as a possible D gene (6 bases). CDR1 MNHEY and CDR2 SVGAGI come from the germline V gene. The V end lost 4 bases, the J end lost 5 bases, and 11 bases lay between the germline ends. The CDR3 has 13 residues.

The V call is TRBV7-9, the J call TRBJ1-2, with 10 bases fitting TRBD1. Trimming cost V 5 bases and J 0 bases; bases outside gene matches: 6. The CDR3 runs to 16 residues. Germline V gives CDR1 SEHNR, CDR2 FQNEAQ (reference sequence). This chain's CDR3 is CASSARGQGANYGYTF. The CDR3 DNA sequence: TGTGCCAGCAGCGCGCGAGGACAGGGGGCTAACTATGGCTACACCTTC.

The rearrangement joins TRBV11-2 to TRBJ2-1, with D uncertain. This CDR3 contains 15 residues. Deletions cut 1 base from V and 2 bases from J, with 9 bases between. Per the germline V gene, CDR1 is SGHAT and CDR2 is FQNNGV. The CDR3 DNA reads TGTGCCAGCAGCTTAGCGGCAGGCGCCTACAATGAGCAGTTCTTC. It translates to CASSLAAGAYNEQFF.

Sample share makes this clone medium-sized. V gene TRBV10-3 combines with J gene TRBJ2-3; a possible D gene is TRBD1 (6 bases). The CDR3 runs to 13 residues. V lost 6 bases to trimming and J lost 6 bases, with 13 bases between them. Looked up from germline, CDR1 is ENHRY and CDR2 is SYGVKD. The CDR3 DNA reads as TGTGCCATCAGGGACAGTTCGGGTGATACGCAGTATTTT. Residues: CAIRDSSGDTQYF.

This sequence joins TRBV6-5 and TRBJ1-5; D is perhaps TRBD1 (5 bases). The V gene's germline CDR1 is MNHEY and CDR2 SVGAGI. Trimming cost V 3 bases and J 5 bases, with 11 bases left between them. CDR3 length equals 14 residues. The CDR3 is CASSYSPGDQPQHF. The CDR3 DNA reads TGTGCCAGCAGTTATTCCCCGGGGGATCAGCCCCAGCATTTT.

The chain uses TRBV6-5 and TRBJ1-2; TRBD1 might be the D (5 bases). Trimming removed 3 bases at V and 5 bases at J, with 13 bases between. The CDR3 sequence is 14 residues long. CDR1 and CDR2 (germline): MNHEY, SVGAGI. The CDR3 DNA sequence: TGTGCCAGCAGTTATAAGGGGTTTGGGTATGGCTACACCTTC. It codes for CASSYKGFGYGYTF.

Only a few counts were recorded for this clone. The same CDR3 can be traced to other DNA sequences in this sample. This chain connects TRBV5-1 to TRBJ2-1; TRBD2 matches 10 bases. The CDR3 extends over 15 amino acids. Trimming removed 3 bases from V and 6 bases from J; junction bases left unmatched: 6. Germline assignment: CDR1 SGHRS and CDR2 YFSETQ. The CDR3 bases are TGCGCCAGCAGCTCAGCGGGGGGGATCATCAATGAGCAGTTCTTC. Encoded protein: CASSSAGGIINEQFF. Complete variable domain (other parts from reference TRBV5-1 and TRBJ2-1): KAGVTQTPRYLIKTRGQQVTLSCSPISGHRSVSWYQQTPGQGLQFLFEYFSETQRNKGNFPGRFSGRQFSNSRSEMNVSTLELGDSALYLCASSSAGGIINEQFFGPGTRLTVL.

This chain connects TRBV9 to TRBJ2-1; D is possibly TRBD2 (6 bases). Deletions cut 4 bases from V and 7 bases from J, with 15 bases between. CDR3 length: 14 residues. Per germline, CDR1 SGDLS and CDR2 YYNGEE. The CDR3 spells CASSNRVGRNEQFF. The CDR3 bases are TGTGCCAGCAGCAACCGTGTGGGGAGGAATGAGCAGTTCTTC.

CDR3 loop: CASSLNGERGYTF. CDR3 in DNA: TGCGCCAGCAGCTTGAACGGAGAGCGTGGCTACACCTTC. V and J are TRBV5-1 and TRBJ1-2; D not certain. Germline V lookup: CDR1 SGHRS, CDR2 YFSETQ. This CDR3 comprises 13 residues. The V end lost 1 base, the J end lost 7 bases, and 11 bases lay between the germline ends.

This sequence joins TRBV7-8 and TRBJ1-4; D gene unclear. This CDR3 spans 20 amino acids. Germline CDR1 SGHVS, CDR2 FQNEAQ. V was clipped by 1 base and J by 0 bases, with 21 bases between them. CDR3 sequence (DNA): TGTGCCAGCAGCTTAGGGAGGTTCGGCAGAAGAAGTACAACTAATGAAAAACTGTTTTTT. Translation gives CASSLGRFGRRSTTNEKLFF.

This sequence joins TRBV28 and TRBJ1-6; TRBD1 matches 7 bases. The CDR3 totals 14 residues. Unmatched junction bases numbered 8, after V lost 5 bases and J lost 10 bases. From germline, CDR1 is MDHEN and CDR2 SYDVKM. CDR3 DNA: TGTGCCAGCAGTCTTAGACAGGGAGGCTCACCCCTCCACTTT. Its protein product is CASSLRQGGSPLHF.

J is TRBJ2-7 and V is TRBV4-1; a possible D gene is TRBD2 (5 bases). Between the trimmed V and J ends, which lost 2 bases and 3 bases, there was a span of 14 bases. The CDR3 is 15 residues long. CDR1 and CDR2 (germline): MGHRA, YSYEKL. In nucleotides, the CDR3 is TGCGCCAGCAGCCAACCGGGATCTGATTTCTACGAGCAGTACTTC. Protein: CASSQPGSDFYEQYF.

The rearrangement joins TRBV6-1 to TRBJ1-1; D might be TRBD1 (6 bases). The CDR3 is made up of 13 amino acids. Trimming took 6 bases from V and 0 from J, leaving 8 bases between them. Germline assignment: CDR1 MNHNS and CDR2 SASEGT. CDR3 in amino acids: CASRQGMNTEAFF. In DNA form, the CDR3 reads TGTGCCAGCAGACAGGGCATGAACACTGAAGCTTTCTTT.

The chain links TRBV2 to TRBJ1-1; 7 bases match TRBD1. V shed 6 bases, J shed 0 bases, and the junction held 4 bases outside the gene matches. Germline V lookup: CDR1 SNHLY, CDR2 FYNNEI. The CDR3 sequence is 14 residues long. The CDR3, as DNA: TGTGCCAGCAGGCTCGACAGGGTGAACACTGAAGCTTTCTTT. Its protein product is CASRLDRVNTEAFF.